This T cell receptor (beta chain) was identified during a study of Graves' ophthalmopathy and Graves' hyperthyroidism. The study enrolled ophthalmopathy donors with moderate-to-severe activity, CAS ≥3, NOSPECS ≥4 and duration under 3 months. Patients were left out if they had other autoimmune diseases, uncontrolled infections, pregnancy or lactation. Clinical symptoms, serum thyroxine, TRAb, thyroid ultrasound and orbital computed tomography were relied on for diagnosis. Germline V gene data show CDR1 as SGHDT and CDR2 as YYEEEE. The ends were cut back, 0 bases at V and 5 bases at J, with 2 bases in the middle. CDR3 length equals 11 residues. From RNA, the CDR3 regions of TCR beta chains were amplified and sequenced. Second-round multiplex PCR followed a first-round RT-PCR using HTBI primers. TCRdb reprocessed the multiplex PCR reads with MiXCR, giving one entry per CDR3 protein. The sample lists approximately 330,000 distinct CDR3 sequences, roughly 17% seen once, with roughly 12% in the top ten.

This clonotype was observed at least ten times. This sequence was found in an adult man with Graves' ophthalmopathy. The chain combines TRBV5-6 with TRBJ1-2; D remains ambiguous. Input material: peripheral blood. CDR3 in DNA: TGTGCCAGCAGCTTGGAGTATGGCTACACCTTC. The encoded protein is CASSLEYGYTF. The complete variable domain, with remaining parts taken from reference TRBV5-6 and TRBJ1-2, reads DAGVTQSPTHLIKTRGQQVTLRCSPKSGHDTVSWYQQALGQGPQFIFQYYEEEERQRGNFPDRFSGHQFPNYSSELNVNALLLGDSALYLCASSLEYGYTFGSGTRLTVV.